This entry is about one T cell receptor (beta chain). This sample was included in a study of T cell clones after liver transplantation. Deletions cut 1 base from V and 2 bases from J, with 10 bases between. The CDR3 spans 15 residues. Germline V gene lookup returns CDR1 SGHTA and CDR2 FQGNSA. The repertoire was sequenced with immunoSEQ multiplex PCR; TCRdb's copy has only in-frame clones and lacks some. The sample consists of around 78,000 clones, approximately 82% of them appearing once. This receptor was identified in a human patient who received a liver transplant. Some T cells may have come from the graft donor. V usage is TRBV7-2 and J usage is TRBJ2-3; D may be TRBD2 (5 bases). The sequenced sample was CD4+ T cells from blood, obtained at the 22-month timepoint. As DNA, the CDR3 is TGTGCCAGCAGCTTAGAAACTAGGCCCACAGATACGCAGTATTTT. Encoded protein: CASSLETRPTDTQYF.